The 19 T cell receptor beta chains reported below all come from one sample, sequenced in a study of beta chain features in type 1 diabetes. Expressed TCRB transcripts got sequenced, as all isolated RNA was reverse transcribed. The protocol was immunoSEQ multiplex PCR, while the TCRdb copy is restricted to in-frame clones and leaves out a portion. Among roughly 150,000 clones listed, over 8.5% were seen once. The specimen sequenced was central memory CD4+ T cells from blood. The receptors were gathered from a man aged 18-30 years in good health.

This clone was observed a few times. V and J are TRBV20-1 and TRBJ2-1; 8 nucleotides match TRBD2. V gave up 6 bases and J gave up 10 bases; unmatched junction bases: 5. Looked up from germline, CDR1 is DFQATT and CDR2 is SNEGSKA (reference sequence). This CDR3 spans 11 amino acids. CDR3 coding DNA: TGCAGTGCAGCAGGGACTAGAGAGCAGTTCTTC. It translates to CSAAGTREQFF.

V usage is TRBV5-4 and J usage is TRBJ1-1, with TRBD1 as a possible D gene (5 bases). V was cut by 2 bases and J by 11 bases, with 16 bases left in between. The CDR3 has 13 residues. CDR1 is SGHNT and CDR2 is YYREEE in the germline V gene (reference sequence). DNA for the CDR3: TGTGCCAGCAGCTTTCCTCACCGGGGCTCGGCTTTCTTT. It yields the protein CASSFPHRGSAFF.

This rearrangement joins TRBV7-2 to TRBJ2-7; 9 nucleotides line up with TRBD1. V trimming: 6 bases; J trimming: 6 bases; junction bases outside the gene matches: 15. The CDR3 has 16 residues. In germline, CDR1 is SGHTA, CDR2 FQGNSA. The CDR3 coding sequence is TGTGCCAGCAGTCAAAACCGGGACAGGGTAAAGGGCGAGCAGTACTTC. Its translation is CASSQNRDRVKGEQYF.

Only a few counts were recorded for this clone. The genes are TRBV4-3 and TRBJ2-7; D is uncertain. Germline-derived CDR1 and CDR2 are LGHNA and YSLEER. CDR3 size: 13 residues. V lost 0 bases, J lost 6 bases, and 9 bases lay in between. DNA for the CDR3: TGCGCCAGCAGCCAAGAAACTGGCACCGAGCAGTACTTC. Amino acid sequence: CASSQETGTEQYF.

CDR3 DNA: TGTGCCAGCAGCCAAAATCCCCCCCGGCAGGATCACGACGAGCAGTACTTC. Amino acid sequence: CASSQNPPRQDHDEQYF. This chain uses TRBV7-3 with TRBJ2-7; D not resolved. Trimming removed 5 bases from V and 5 bases from J, with 25 bases in between. CDR3 length equals 17 residues. Germline V gene data show CDR1 as SGHTA and CDR2 as FQGTGA.

This clone has only a few counts. V and J are TRBV28 and TRBJ2-5; D gene unclear. Germline V lookup: CDR1 MDHEN, CDR2 SYDVKM. The CDR3 runs 10 residues. CDR3 sequence: CAGRRETQYF. The CDR3 DNA follows: TGTGCAGGGCGTCGGGAGACCCAGTACTTC.

This clone was picked up a small number of times. The chain links TRBV25-1 to TRBJ2-7; 9 positions match TRBD1. CDR1 MGHDK and CDR2 SYGVNS come from the germline V gene. V was pared by 4 bases and J by 5 bases, with 9 bases of the junction left unmatched. CDR3 length: 15 amino acids. CDR3 nucleotides: TGTGCCAGCAGTGCCCCGGACAGGGGATTTAACGAGCAGTACTTC. This encodes CASSAPDRGFNEQYF.

This clone was detected a few times. J is TRBJ1-2 and V is TRBV4-3; D not certain. Germline CDR1 is LGHNA and CDR2 is YSLEER. The CDR3 is 15 residues long. V shed 4 bases and J shed 5 bases, with 17 bases lying between them. The CDR3 protein is CASSPPGRASYGYTF. CDR3 DNA: TGCGCCAGCAGCCCCCCTGGACGGGCGAGTTATGGCTACACCTTC.

This chain connects TRBV9 to TRBJ2-3, with 14 bases that match TRBD2. This CDR3 comprises 16 residues. CDR1 SGDLS and CDR2 YYNGEE come from the germline V gene. V was clipped by 4 bases and J by 6 bases; unmatched bases: 7. The CDR3 coding sequence is TGTGCCAGCAGCTCAACGGGACTAGCGGGAGTGGATACGCAGTATTTT. This translates into CASSSTGLAGVDTQYF.

The chain carries TRBV29-1 and TRBJ2-5, with TRBD1 identical over 10 bases. Per germline, CDR1 SQVTM and CDR2 ANQGSEA. The junction had 7 bases not matched to a gene; V was cut back by 4 bases and J by 5 bases. This CDR3 is built from 14 residues. This CDR3 reads CSVAGTGASETQYF. CDR3 bases: TGCAGCGTTGCCGGGACAGGGGCTTCGGAGACCCAGTACTTC.

V usage is TRBV27 and J usage is TRBJ2-1; the match to TRBD2 covers 14 bases. In germline, CDR1 is MNHEY, CDR2 SMNVEV (reference sequence). The CDR3 is 16 amino acids. The V and J ends lost 4 bases and 10 bases, in that order; junction bases with no gene match: 9. CDR3 amino acids: CASSSSGLAGEGEQFF. CDR3 bases: TGTGCCAGCAGTTCCTCGGGACTAGCGGGAGAGGGGGAGCAGTTCTTC.

This clone came up a few times. The CDR3 region is CASSVQGATDTQYF. CDR3 bases: TGTGCCAGTAGTGTGCAGGGGGCAACAGATACGCAGTATTTT. The V gene is TRBV19, the J gene TRBJ2-3; 8 bases fit TRBD1. V shed 5 bases, J shed 3 bases, and the junction held 4 bases outside the gene matches. The CDR3 extends over 14 amino acids. CDR1 is LNHDA, CDR2 SQIVND, per germline (reference sequence).

This clone was detected only once. The V and J genes are TRBV6-5 and TRBJ2-5; 8 nucleotides match TRBD1. Trimming at V came to 0 bases and at J to 4 bases, leaving 7 bases not matched to a gene. Germline V gene lookup returns CDR1 MNHEY and CDR2 SVGAGI. The CDR3 extends over 16 amino acids. CDR3 sequence: CASSYSTPGGGETQYF. The CDR3, as DNA: TGTGCCAGCAGTTACTCGACTCCAGGGGGCGGAGAGACCCAGTACTTC.

This clone was observed a few times. This chain joins TRBV5-1 and TRBJ2-5, with a weak D call TRBD1 (6 bases). The germline gives CDR1 SGHRS, CDR2 YFSETQ. Trimming removed 4 bases from V and 2 bases from J, with 12 bases in between. CDR3 length equals 14 residues. As DNA, the CDR3 is TGCGCCAGCAGCAGGACAGACAAACAAGAGACCCAGTACTTC. This encodes CASSRTDKQETQYF.

This clone occurred many times. For the CDR3, the DNA is TGTGCCAGCAGCGTAGATGCAGGGAGCACAGATACGCAGTATTTT. Encoded protein: CASSVDAGSTDTQYF. The chain combines TRBV9 with TRBJ2-3, with D possibly matching TRBD1 (5 bases). The V and J ends lost 0 bases and 0 bases respectively, with 8 bases between them. The CDR3 runs 15 residues. Germline V lookup: CDR1 SGDLS, CDR2 YYNGEE.

The V gene is TRBV9, the J gene TRBJ2-5; weak D call: TRBD1 (6 bases). V was pared by 3 bases and J by 5 bases, with 11 bases between. Germline-derived CDR1 and CDR2 are SGDLS and YYNGEE. This CDR3 contains 13 residues. DNA of the CDR3: TGTGCCAGCAGCGAGGGGGTATGGGAGACCCAGTACTTC. It codes for CASSEGVWETQYF.

This rearrangement joins TRBV7-2 to TRBJ2-5, with 7 bases matching TRBD1. There are 16 residues in the CDR3. Germline V CDR1 and CDR2: SGHTA, FQGNSA. The V segment lost 1 base and the J segment 6 bases; nucleotides outside the gene matches: 11. The CDR3 here is CASSLGSLRGSKTQYF. The CDR3 DNA follows: TGTGCCAGCAGCTTAGGGTCGCTCAGGGGGAGTAAGACCCAGTACTTC.

This sequence joins TRBV7-9 and TRBJ1-3, with 8 bases aligning to TRBD1. This CDR3 comprises 16 residues. V shed 3 bases, J shed 4 bases, and the junction held 8 bases outside the gene matches. Per germline, CDR1 SEHNR and CDR2 FQNEAQ (reference sequence). The CDR3 here is CASSFSSDRAGNTIYF. The CDR3 nucleotides read TGTGCCAGCAGCTTTAGCTCGGACAGGGCCGGAAACACCATATATTTT.

J is TRBJ1-3 and V is TRBV30, with D perhaps matching TRBD1 (5 bases). CDR1 is GTSNPN, CDR2 SVGIG, per germline (reference sequence). V was shortened by 4 bases and J by 5 bases, with 12 bases between the two germline ends. This CDR3 comprises 13 residues. The CDR3, as DNA: TGTGCCTGGAAAAGCAGGGAGAGAAACACCATATATTTT. Protein: CAWKSRERNTIYF.